This T cell receptor (beta chain) was retrieved from a study of graft-versus-host responses after intestinal transplantation. Overall study: Recipients uniformly received anti-thymocyte globulin induction, followed by tacrolimus and steroids for three to four years. Findings of the study overall: Detected in recipient marrow were GvH clones, some of which were first observed in ileum or blood. Some patients had graft-donor T cell macrochimerism, and their allografts showed high graft-versus-host to host-versus-graft clonal ratios.

Turning to this clone: Its antigen is unidentified.

Trimming removed 2 bases from V and 6 bases from J; junction bases left unmatched: 2. This CDR3 is built from 14 residues. Germline V gene lookup returns CDR1 SGDLS and CDR2 YYNGEE. Generated by immunoSEQ multiplex PCR, the TCRdb table keeps only in-frame clones and is missing some. The sample contains some 41,000 clones, less than 95% of which appear only once. The genes are TRBV9 and TRBJ1-2, with 12 bases that match TRBD1. The TCR originated in a human patient who received an intestinal transplant, so some T cells may come from the graft donor. Here the sequenced sample was PBMCs, taken approximately 320 days after intestinal transplant. CDR3 protein: CASSVGQGADGYTF. The CDR3 region has the DNA TGTGCCAGCAGCGTGGGACAGGGGGCCGATGGCTACACCTTC.